Below, 22 T cell receptor beta chains from the same sample are listed, as sequenced in a study of cytomegalovirus exposure and HLA in healthy donors. The PCR made use of 60 Vbeta and 13 Jbeta primers. Produced via immunoSEQ multiplex PCR; TCRdb's table is partial and in-frame only. This table has just over 200,000 clones, approximately 70% appearing once. Input material: PBMCs. The source is a man aged 40-55 years in good health and CMV-seropositive.

This chain connects TRBV6-1 to TRBJ2-7, with a possible D match to TRBD2 (5 bases). V lost 10 bases and J lost 3, with 10 bases in between. CDR1 and CDR2 (germline): MNHNS, SASEGT. The CDR3 totals 11 residues. Here the CDR3 reads CATGYFYEQYF. The CDR3 DNA reads TGTGCCACGGGGTATTTCTACGAGCAGTACTTC.

The genes are TRBV5-1 and TRBJ2-1; 14 bases are a match to TRBD2. Losses at the gene ends were 4 bases for V and 10 bases for J; bases not matched to a gene: 10. This CDR3 is 16 amino acids long. CDR1 SGHRS and CDR2 YFSETQ come from the germline V gene. The CDR3 loop reads CASSSGLAGGSGEQFF. The CDR3 region has the DNA TGCGCCAGCAGCAGCGGACTAGCGGGGGGCTCTGGCGAGCAGTTCTTC. Variable domain in full (rest from reference TRBV5-1 and TRBJ2-1): KAGVTQTPRYLIKTRGQQVTLSCSPISGHRSVSWYQQTPGQGLQFLFEYFSETQRNKGNFPGRFSGRQFSNSRSEMNVSTLELGDSALYLCASSSGLAGGSGEQFFGPGTRLTVL.

The chain is built from TRBV6-5 and TRBJ1-6; 7 bases are shared with TRBD1. The CDR3 covers 14 residues. Germline loops: CDR1 MNHEY, CDR2 SVGAGI. V lost 5 bases to trimming and J lost 13 bases; unmatched junction nucleotides: 11. The CDR3 spells CASSRDRTPAPLHF. The CDR3 region has the DNA TGTGCCAGCAGTCGGGACAGAACCCCCGCGCCCCTCCACTTT.

The gene calls are TRBV7-8 and TRBJ2-5; a weak D match, TRBD1 (5 bases). The CDR3 covers 15 residues. Trimming cost V 5 bases and J 2 bases, with 15 bases left between them. Germline V lookup: CDR1 SGHVS, CDR2 FQNEAQ. CDR3 DNA sequence: TGTGCCAGCAGCCCCACAGCCCAGGGACAAGAGACCCAGTACTTC. Translated, it gives CASSPTAQGQETQYF.

The chain uses TRBV9 and TRBJ1-1; no clear D. Germline values: CDR1 SGDLS, CDR2 YYNGEE. V shed 0 bases and J shed 4 bases, with 10 bases lying between them. The CDR3 is 14 residues long. The CDR3 is CASSVEVEGTEAFF. The CDR3 DNA reads TGTGCCAGCAGCGTAGAGGTCGAGGGCACTGAAGCTTTCTTT.

This clone has only one observation. V and J are TRBV6-5 and TRBJ2-5, with D perhaps TRBD1 (6 bases). The end of the DNA aligns better with TRBJ2-7, so the J call may be wrong. The CDR3 is 14 amino acids. CDR1 and CDR2 from the germline V gene are MNHEY and SVGAGI. In DNA form, the CDR3 reads TGTGCCAGCAGAACAGGGTGGAGCTCCTACGAGCAGTACTTC. Protein product: CASRTGWSSYEQYF.

J is TRBJ1-1 and V is TRBV19, with TRBD1 as a possible D gene (5 bases). The CDR3 spans 11 residues. Between the trimmed V and J ends, which lost 4 bases and 6 bases, there was a span of 6 bases. The germline V gene encodes CDR1 LNHDA and CDR2 SQIVND (reference sequence). The chain's CDR3 is CASSSRAEAFF. CDR3 coding DNA: TGTGCCAGTAGTAGCAGGGCTGAAGCTTTCTTT. Full variable domain (rest looked up from reference TRBV19 and TRBJ1-1): DGGITQSPKYLFRKEGQNVTLSCEQNLNHDAMYWYRQDPGQGLRLIYYSQIVNDFQKGDIAEGYSVSREKKESFPLTVTSAQKNPTAFYLCASSSRAEAFFGQGTRLTVV.

The chain carries TRBV7-7 and TRBJ2-2, with TRBD1 matching 7 bases. Trimming cost V 3 bases and J 6 bases; bases outside gene matches: 4. The CDR3 runs to 14 residues. The germline V gene has CDR1 SSHAT and CDR2 FNYEAQ (reference sequence). This chain's CDR3 is CASSLDRKAGELFF. DNA for the CDR3: TGTGCCAGCAGCTTGGACAGGAAGGCCGGGGAGCTGTTTTTT. Drawing the rest from reference TRBV7-7 and TRBJ2-2, the complete variable domain is GAGVSQSPRYKVTKRGQDVTLRCDPISSHATLYWYQQALGQGPEFLTYFNYEAQPDKSGLPSDRFSAERPEGSISTLTIQRTEQRDSAMYRCASSLDRKAGELFFGEGSRLTVL.

This clone was detected a few times. The rearrangement joins TRBV6-5 to TRBJ1-1; D unclear. Germline V CDR1 and CDR2: MNHEY, SVGAGI. This CDR3 has 14 amino acids. The V end was cut by 2 bases, the J end by 2 bases, with 9 bases between. The DNA for the CDR3 is TGTGCCAGCAGTTACAAGGCGGGTAACACTGAAGCTTTCTTT. Translating gives CASSYKAGNTEAFF.

V gene TRBV7-8 combines with J gene TRBJ1-1, with 10 positions matching TRBD1. Germline V gene sequence: CDR1 SGHVS, CDR2 FQNEAQ. The CDR3 totals 13 residues. The ends lost 1 base at V and 10 bases at J; junction bases unmatched: 3. This chain's CDR3 is CASSLDRDRGAFF. The CDR3 DNA reads as TGTGCCAGCAGCTTAGACCGGGACAGGGGAGCTTTCTTT.

The V and J genes are TRBV7-2 and TRBJ1-6; D is uncertain. Germline values: CDR1 SGHTA, CDR2 FQGNSA. Trimming pared 1 base from V and 6 bases from J, leaving 16 bases between. This CDR3 comprises 17 residues. For the CDR3, the DNA is TGTGCCAGCAGCTTAGAAGAGGCTCTGCTAGTTAATTCACCCCTCCACTTT. Translated: CASSLEEALLVNSPLHF. Based on the CDR3 plus reference TRBV7-2 and TRBJ1-6, the full variable domain is GAGVSQSPSNKVTEKGKDVELRCDPISGHTALYWYRQSLGQGLEFLIYFQGNSAPDKSGLPSDRFSAERTGGSVSTLTIQRTQQEDSAVYLCASSLEEALLVNSPLHFGNGTRLTVT.

CDR3 DNA: TGCGCCAGCAGCTTGGAACAGAGCTATGGCTACACCTTC. Encoded protein: CASSLEQSYGYTF. This chain uses TRBV5-1 with TRBJ1-2; D unresolved. Germline V gene lookup returns CDR1 SGHRS and CDR2 YFSETQ. The CDR3 contains 13 residues. V dropped 0 bases and J dropped 4 bases, with 7 bases sitting between them.

V gene TRBV19 combines with J gene TRBJ1-2, with D unresolved. V was pared by 6 bases and J by 4 bases, with 12 bases between. Germline V gives CDR1 LNHDA, CDR2 SQIVND (reference sequence). There are 13 residues in the CDR3. CDR3 nucleotides: TGTGCCAGTAGCACACAGATATCCTATGGCTACACCTTC. It encodes CASSTQISYGYTF.

This chain connects TRBV19 to TRBJ2-1; D perhaps matches TRBD2 (6 bases). Germline CDR1 is LNHDA and CDR2 is SQIVND (reference sequence). Between the trimmed V and J ends, which lost 7 bases and 6 bases, there was a span of 16 bases. This CDR3 has 14 amino acids. The CDR3 reads CASTAGGTLNEQFF. For the CDR3, the DNA is TGTGCCAGTACCGCGGGCGGGACGCTCAATGAGCAGTTCTTC. Full variable domain (missing parts from reference TRBV19 and TRBJ2-1): DGGITQSPKYLFRKEGQNVTLSCEQNLNHDAMYWYRQDPGQGLRLIYYSQIVNDFQKGDIAEGYSVSREKKESFPLTVTSAQKNPTAFYLCASTAGGTLNEQFFGPGTRLTVL.

The chain carries TRBV4-2 and TRBJ2-2; possibly TRBD2 for D (6 bases). The CDR3 is 16 residues long. Germline V lookup: CDR1 LGHNA, CDR2 YNFKEQ. The ends were cut back, 4 bases at V and 4 bases at J, with 16 bases in the middle. The CDR3: CASSRRDGGPTGELFF. Here the CDR3 DNA reads TGTGCCAGCAGCCGCCGGGACGGGGGTCCCACCGGGGAGCTGTTTTTT.

The rearrangement links TRBV7-2 to TRBJ1-5; possibly TRBD1 for D (6 bases). This CDR3 comprises 14 residues. The V end lost 8 bases, the J end lost 0 bases, and 11 bases lay between the germline ends. The germline gives CDR1 SGHTA, CDR2 FQGNSA. CDR3 region: CASAWTVSNQPQHF. The CDR3 DNA is TGTGCCAGCGCATGGACAGTTAGCAATCAGCCCCAGCATTTT.

The chain is built from TRBV10-1 and TRBJ1-6, with TRBD1 matching over 10 bases. Germline CDR1 and CDR2: WNHNN and SYGVQD (reference sequence). J was trimmed by 10 bases and V by 4 bases; bases with no gene match: 7. The CDR3 spans 15 residues. The CDR3: CASSAGTGDRSPLHF. The CDR3 bases are TGCGCCAGCAGTGCCGGGACAGGGGATCGGTCACCCCTCCACTTT.

This sequence joins TRBV2 and TRBJ2-7; 8 nucleotides align to TRBD1. Germline CDR1 SNHLY, CDR2 FYNNEI. The CDR3 extends over 13 amino acids. The ends lost 6 bases at V and 7 bases at J; junction bases unmatched: 8. For the CDR3, the DNA is TGTGCCAGCAGGACAGGGGAACGAGGGGAGCAGTACTTC. Translating it yields CASRTGERGEQYF.

CDR3 in amino acids: CASSVFGTRRADTQYF. The CDR3, as DNA: TGCGCCAGCAGCGTATTCGGGACACGGCGTGCGGATACGCAGTATTTT. V usage is TRBV5-1 and J usage is TRBJ2-3; D is perhaps TRBD1 (6 bases). This CDR3 has 16 residues. Germline V gene sequence: CDR1 SGHRS, CDR2 YFSETQ. The germline V and J ends were trimmed by 4 bases and 6 bases, with 21 bases remaining between them.

In DNA, the CDR3 is TGTGCCAGCAGTTACGGGCAAACTGAAGCTTTCTTT. Its translation: CASSYGQTEAFF. The chain couples TRBV6-6 to TRBJ1-1; D is unresolved. This CDR3 contains 12 residues. Per germline, CDR1 MNHNY and CDR2 SVGAGI (reference sequence). V lost 2 bases and J lost 5, with 6 bases in between.

V is TRBV27 and J is TRBJ1-1, with D tentatively TRBD1 (5 bases). Looked up from germline, CDR1 is MNHEY and CDR2 is SMNVEV (reference sequence). V gave up 3 bases and J gave up 5 bases, with 16 bases separating them. The CDR3 loop spans 15 amino acids. CDR3: CASSFVSGGKTEAFF. The DNA of the CDR3 is TGTGCCAGCAGTTTCGTAAGCGGGGGGAAGACTGAAGCTTTCTTT.

This clone was counted only a few times. The chain has TRBV2 and TRBJ1-2; 7 bases agree with TRBD1. V lost 8 bases and J lost 8; bases outside the gene matches: 26. In germline, CDR1 is SNHLY, CDR2 FYNNEI. The CDR3 runs to 18 residues. The CDR3 region is CASSPLPPGTEGDEGYTF. CDR3 DNA: TGTGCCAGCTCCCCTCTGCCCCCAGGGACAGAGGGGGATGAAGGCTACACCTTC.